The 24 T cell receptor beta chains below come from one sample, sequenced in a study of T cells in Graves' hyperthyroidism and ophthalmopathy. RNA transcripts gave rise to amplified TCR beta CDR3 regions. The HTBI primer set was used in a first-round RT-PCR of the TCR CDR3. A single record per CDR3 protein comes from TCRdb applying MiXCR to the multiplex PCR reads. The sample records a few hundred thousand distinct CDR3 sequences, 15% being singletons. The sequenced material came from blood. The receptors originated from a woman in her thirties with Graves' hyperthyroidism.

The rearrangement joins TRBV29-1 to TRBJ1-5, with 7 nucleotides matching TRBD1. Looked up from germline, CDR1 is SQVTM and CDR2 is ANQGSEA. Trimming at V came to 6 bases and at J to 3 bases, leaving 5 bases not matched to a gene. The CDR3 is 13 residues long. CDR3 bases: TGCAGCGTCGTAGACAGGGACAATCAGCCCCAGCATTTT. Its translation: CSVVDRDNQPQHF.

There are many counts of this clonotype. This chain joins TRBV28 and TRBJ2-1; 7 nucleotides align to TRBD2. This CDR3 has 14 residues. V lost 7 bases to trimming and J lost 3 bases; unmatched junction nucleotides: 6. Germline CDR1 reads MDHEN; CDR2 reads SYDVKM. The CDR3 coding sequence is TGTGCCAGCAATCCTAGCGGAAACTACAATGAGCAGTTCTTC. This codes for CASNPSGNYNEQFF.

This clonotype was observed at least ten times. CDR3 loop: CASSQGDGRNELFF. In DNA form, the CDR3 reads TGTGCCAGCAGCCAAGGAGACGGTCGAAATGAACTGTTTTTT. The J gene is TRBJ1-4, the V gene TRBV3-1; D gene unclear. Germline V CDR1 and CDR2: LGHDT, YNNKEL (reference sequence). The CDR3 consists of 14 residues. Trimming took 1 base from V and 12 from J, leaving 15 bases between them.

This clonotype was observed a single time. A read error may be the cause here, since a much bigger clone is one base away. This chain uses TRBV13 with TRBJ2-3, with TRBD2 matching 7 bases. With V trimmed by 5 bases and J by 6 bases, 8 bases remained unmatched. This CDR3 region has 14 residues. Germline CDR1 and CDR2: PRHDT and FYEKMQ (reference sequence). The CDR3 sequence: CASSGGRISDTQYF. In nucleotides, the CDR3 is TGTGCCAGCAGCGGCGGGAGAATCTCCGATACGCAGTATTTT.

This clonotype has a count of ten or more. This chain links TRBV6-1 with TRBJ2-7, with D perhaps matching TRBD2 (5 bases). The CDR3 covers 15 residues. V shed 1 base and J shed 1 base, with 11 bases lying between them. CDR1 and CDR2 (germline): MNHNS, SASEGT. The CDR3: CASSEVKLGSYEQYF. CDR3 coding DNA: TGTGCCAGCAGTGAAGTGAAACTAGGTTCCTACGAGCAGTACTTC.

A few counts support this clonotype. V is TRBV5-1 and J is TRBJ2-5; 7 bases fit TRBD2. CDR3 size: 15 residues. Germline trimming cut 2 bases from V and 3 bases from J; bases unmatched to any gene: 7. Germline V gives CDR1 SGHRS, CDR2 YFSETQ. CDR3 in DNA: TGCGCCAGCAGCTTCGGCCGGGGGGTCGAAGAGACCCAGTACTTC. Amino acids: CASSFGRGVEETQYF.

The chain employs TRBV20-1 and TRBJ2-1; tentatively, D is TRBD2 (6 bases). Trimming removed 0 bases from V and 3 bases from J, with 24 bases in between. CDR1 and CDR2 (germline): DFQATT, SNEGSKA (reference sequence). This CDR3 region has 19 residues. The CDR3 DNA reads as TGCAGTGCTAGAGATTTTCTCGGGGTAGGAGGGAGTGTCTACAATGAGCAGTTCTTC. As protein: CSARDFLGVGGSVYNEQFF.

The chain couples TRBV5-1 to TRBJ1-5, with TRBD1 matching 11 bases. CDR1 is SGHRS, CDR2 YFSETQ, per germline. J lost 6 bases, V lost 4 bases, and 6 bases had no gene match. This CDR3 contains 15 residues. CDR3 residues: CASSASGTGGQPQHF. The DNA for the CDR3 is TGCGCCAGCAGCGCTTCCGGGACAGGGGGTCAGCCCCAGCATTTT.

A remark on this clonotype: An end of the junction does not agree with germline; a read error may underlie this. The chain recombines TRBV29-1 with TRBJ2-1, with 8 positions matching TRBD2. This CDR3 is built from 17 residues. Germline V gives CDR1 SQVTM, CDR2 ANQGSEA. The CDR3 bases are TGCAGCGTGGAAGCAACCGGGACTAGTCGTACTTTAAATGAGCAGTTCTTC. It translates to CSVEATGTSRTLNEQFF.

The genes are TRBV10-1 and TRBJ2-1; 9 positions match TRBD2. The trim removed 3 bases at V and 10 bases at J, leaving 7 bases unmatched. The CDR3 spans 14 residues. Germline CDR1 WNHNN, CDR2 SYGVQD (reference sequence). CDR3 loop: CASSERLAGWEQFF. The DNA for the CDR3 is TGCGCCAGCAGTGAACGGCTAGCGGGATGGGAGCAGTTCTTC.

This clonotype appeared a few times. The chain employs TRBV5-1 and TRBJ2-5, with TRBD2 matching over 9 bases. The ends lost 0 bases at V and 5 bases at J; junction bases unmatched: 8. The CDR3 has 16 amino acids. Germline CDR1 is SGHRS and CDR2 is YFSETQ. CDR3 protein: CASSLEAGGPGETQYF. The CDR3, as DNA: TGCGCCAGCAGCTTGGAGGCGGGAGGGCCGGGGGAGACCCAGTACTTC.

The chain links TRBV19 to TRBJ2-2; D gene unclear. CDR1 is LNHDA, CDR2 SQIVND, per germline (reference sequence). The CDR3 runs to 11 residues. The germline V and J ends were trimmed by 2 bases and 10 bases, with 5 bases remaining between them. The CDR3 nucleotides are TGTGCCAGTAGTATATATGAGGAGCTGTTTTTT. Protein: CASSIYEELFF.

This clonotype was counted between two and nine times. The V and J genes are TRBV20-1 and TRBJ1-1, with D maybe TRBD1 (5 bases). V lost 0 bases and J 1 base, leaving 12 bases between the germline ends. The CDR3 totals 15 residues. Germline loops: CDR1 DFQATT, CDR2 SNEGSKA (reference sequence). The CDR3 region has the DNA TGCAGTGCTAGAGATTTTAGGGGTCCGAACACTGAAGCTTTCTTT. Protein: CSARDFRGPNTEAFF.

The chain uses TRBV4-1 and TRBJ2-3, with D possibly TRBD2 on 6 matching bases. The CDR3 extends over 19 amino acids. The V gene's germline CDR1 is MGHRA and CDR2 YSYEKL. The ends were cut back, 0 bases at V and 1 base at J, with 20 bases in the middle. CDR3 in DNA: TGCGCCAGCAGCCAAGACCAGGGCCCGGGAGAAGCCGGCACAGATACGCAGTATTTT. This sequence encodes CASSQDQGPGEAGTDTQYF.

This clonotype appeared many times. The chain links TRBV28 to TRBJ2-3, with 13 bases fitting TRBD2. The trim removed 7 bases at V and 7 bases at J, leaving 8 bases unmatched. Germline assignment: CDR1 MDHEN and CDR2 SYDVKM. This CDR3 region has 15 residues. The CDR3 protein is CASKTSGRAIHTQYF. CDR3 coding DNA: TGTGCCAGCAAAACTAGCGGGAGGGCCATCCATACGCAGTATTTT. The whole variable domain, remainder taken from reference TRBV28 and TRBJ2-3, is DVKVTQSSRYLVKRTGEKVFLECVQDMDHENMFWYRQDPGLGLRLIYFSYDVKMKEKGDIPEGYSVSREKKERFSLILESASTNQTSMYLCASKTSGRAIHTQYFGPGTRLTVL.

This clonotype was picked up many times. V and J are TRBV10-3 and TRBJ2-1; 8 nucleotides agree with TRBD1. Germline CDR1 ENHRY, CDR2 SYGVKD. This CDR3 spans 15 amino acids. V was clipped by 5 bases and J by 0 bases; unmatched bases: 3. The CDR3, as DNA: TGTGCCATCAGTCGGGACAGGAGCTCCTACAATGAGCAGTTCTTC. Translating it yields CAISRDRSSYNEQFF.

This clonotype was recorded a few times. The CDR3: CASSPLGGDNEQFF. Written as DNA, the CDR3 is TGTGCCAGCAGCCCCTTGGGGGGGGACAATGAGCAGTTCTTC. V is TRBV7-6 and J is TRBJ2-1, with 7 bases that match TRBD2. The trim removed 5 bases at V and 5 bases at J, leaving 6 bases unmatched. The CDR3 has 14 amino acids. Germline CDR1 and CDR2: SGHVS and FNYEAQ.

This clonotype turned up a few times. This chain links TRBV2 with TRBJ1-2; 11 bases are a match to TRBD1. The V and J ends lost 4 bases and 4 bases, in that order; junction bases with no gene match: 14. The CDR3 length is 18 residues. From germline, CDR1 is SNHLY and CDR2 FYNNEI. The CDR3: CASSVKSKDRGPVYGYTF. Written as DNA, the CDR3 is TGTGCCAGCAGTGTTAAATCTAAGGACAGGGGGCCGGTCTATGGCTACACCTTC.

There are many counts of this clonotype. The rearrangement uses TRBV30 and TRBJ1-1; 8 positions agree with TRBD1. Germline lookup yields CDR1 GTSNPN and CDR2 SVGIG (reference sequence). The CDR3 runs to 15 residues. V dropped 0 bases and J dropped 1; count of bases not matched to a gene: 4. CDR3 residues: CAWSVRDRWNTEAFF. As DNA, the CDR3 is TGTGCCTGGAGTGTAAGGGACAGGTGGAACACTGAAGCTTTCTTT.

This clonotype was seen a handful of times. This rearrangement joins TRBV18 to TRBJ2-4; 7 bases are a match to TRBD1. Germline CDR1 reads KGHSH; CDR2 reads LQKENI. The length of the CDR3 is 14 residues. Trimming removed 2 bases from V and 6 bases from J; junction bases left unmatched: 4. The CDR3 sequence is CASSPWAGGNIQYF. DNA for the CDR3: TGTGCCAGCTCACCATGGGCAGGGGGAAACATTCAGTACTTC.

This clonotype was picked up many times. The chain employs TRBV11-1 and TRBJ2-5; 7 nucleotides line up with TRBD1. Trimming at V came to 4 bases and at J to 5 bases, leaving 13 bases not matched to a gene. CDR3 length: 16 residues. Germline loops: CDR1 SGHAT, CDR2 FQDESV (reference sequence). The CDR3 DNA sequence: TGTGCCAGCAGCTCTAGGACAGGTCTAAGGACGGAGACCCAGTACTTC. The encoded protein is CASSSRTGLRTETQYF.

This clonotype showed up many times. This chain uses TRBV28 with TRBJ2-5; 7 bases line up with TRBD2. CDR3 length: 15 amino acids. Trimming cost V 4 bases and J 4 bases; bases outside gene matches: 9. CDR1 is MDHEN and CDR2 is SYDVKM in the germline V gene. For the CDR3, the DNA is TGTGCCAGCAGTTCCCCCAAAGCGGGAACAGAGACCCAGTACTTC. It encodes CASSSPKAGTETQYF. Based on the CDR3 plus reference TRBV28 and TRBJ2-5, the full variable domain is DVKVTQSSRYLVKRTGEKVFLECVQDMDHENMFWYRQDPGLGLRLIYFSYDVKMKEKGDIPEGYSVSREKKERFSLILESASTNQTSMYLCASSSPKAGTETQYFGPGTRLLVL.

This clonotype was counted at least ten times. The chain links TRBV6-1 to TRBJ1-2; a weak D match, TRBD1 (6 bases). Germline V gives CDR1 MNHNS, CDR2 SASEGT. Trimming stripped 5 bases from V and 5 bases from J, with 18 bases between. The CDR3 spans 15 residues. CDR3 protein: CASSLGTKPSYGYTF. Here the CDR3 DNA reads TGTGCCAGCAGTCTAGGGACAAAGCCATCTTATGGCTACACCTTC.

This clonotype was recorded a few times. This chain links TRBV19 with TRBJ1-1, with 8 bases lining up with TRBD1. Germline CDR1 LNHDA, CDR2 SQIVND (reference sequence). V lost 3 bases to trimming and J lost 0 bases; unmatched junction nucleotides: 3. There are 15 residues in the CDR3. The DNA for the CDR3 is TGTGCCAGTAGTATCTTGGACAGGGTGAACACTGAAGCTTTCTTT. It yields the protein CASSILDRVNTEAFF.